Included here is one TCR beta chain sequence, with context. Its specificity is not known. This record belongs to a study of OX40 agonist ivuxolimab in advanced cancers. In the study overall: Patients were infused with ivuxolimab every 2 weeks at 0.01 to 10 mg/kg. A diagnosis of hepatocellular carcinoma, melanoma, renal cell or head and neck cancer was present in dose-escalation patients. Participants, about 83% male, averaged roughly 60 years of age, ranging from roughly 20 to 80. Study-wide findings and caveats: In a subset of nonresponders, normalized T-cell clonal expansion was also low.

The repertoire was sequenced with immunoSEQ multiplex PCR; TCRdb's copy has only in-frame clones and lacks some. In the table there are 150,000 to 190,000 clones, 94% of which are singletons. Germline V gene sequence: CDR1 SGHVS, CDR2 FQNEAQ. The CDR3 is made up of 14 amino acids. V lost 4 bases and J lost 2; bases outside the gene matches: 5. The sample consisted of CD4+ or CD8+ T cells sorted from blood, taken in a trial of the OX40 agonist ivuxolimab. This clonotype was sampled from an adult with an advanced solid tumor such as melanoma, head and neck, liver or kidney cancer. The V call is TRBV7-8, the J call TRBJ2-7, with 7 bases aligning to TRBD2. The CDR3 sequence: CASSSQTSTYEQYF. The CDR3 bases are TGTGCCAGCAGCTCCCAGACTAGCACCTACGAGCAGTACTTC.